One and the same sample provided the 13 T cell receptor beta chains below, sequenced in a study of PD-1 blockade in classical Hodgkin lymphoma. All trial patients relapsed after autologous stem cell transplantation. TCRdb keeps only in-frame clones here, not all; method: immunoSEQ multiplex PCR. The table lists roughly 4,200 clones, approximately 72% of them singletons. Sequencing was performed on peripheral blood mononuclear cells (PBMCs), taken before the second cycle of nivolumab. The receptors originated from a human donor with classical Hodgkin lymphoma.

The J gene is TRBJ1-1, the V gene TRBV5-4, with a weak D call TRBD1 (5 bases). V was pared by 5 bases and J by 3 bases, with 14 bases between. From germline, CDR1 is SGHNT and CDR2 YYREEE (reference sequence). The CDR3 consists of 14 residues. DNA of the CDR3: TGTGCCAGCAGTCCGAGGAGGGGTGACACTGAAGCTTTCTTT. It specifies CASSPRRGDTEAFF.

V is TRBV28 and J is TRBJ1-1; D ambiguous. This CDR3 is 12 amino acids long. From germline, CDR1 is MDHEN and CDR2 SYDVKM. V was trimmed by 5 bases and J by 2 bases, leaving 6 bases between them. CDR3 in DNA: TGTGCCAGCAGTACCTCCAACACTGAAGCTTTCTTT. Its translation: CASSTSNTEAFF. The full variable domain, its missing parts supplied by reference TRBV28 and TRBJ1-1, is DVKVTQSSRYLVKRTGEKVFLECVQDMDHENMFWYRQDPGLGLRLIYFSYDVKMKEKGDIPEGYSVSREKKERFSLILESASTNQTSMYLCASSTSNTEAFFGQGTRLTVV.

The chain couples TRBV29-1 to TRBJ2-7; D is possibly TRBD1 or TRBD2 (5 bases each). This CDR3 has 12 amino acids. V lost 4 bases, J lost 4 bases, and 11 bases lay in between. Germline lookup yields CDR1 SQVTM and CDR2 ANQGSEA. The chain's CDR3 is CSVGAGTYEQYF. CDR3 sequence (DNA): TGCAGCGTTGGGGCCGGGACGTACGAGCAGTACTTC.

The chain recombines TRBV6-9 with TRBJ1-4; a possible D gene is TRBD1 (5 bases). Trimming removed 7 bases from V and 7 bases from J, with 13 bases in between. This CDR3 region has 13 residues. Germline CDR1 reads MNHGY; CDR2 reads SVAAGI. For the CDR3, the DNA is TGTGCCAGCAAGAGGGACCTATCTGAAAAACTGTTTTTT. The encoded protein is CASKRDLSEKLFF.

The V call is TRBV5-4, the J call TRBJ2-3, with D hard to call. The CDR3 contains 13 residues. Germline V gene sequence: CDR1 SGHNT, CDR2 YYREEE (reference sequence). V shed 0 bases and J shed 6 bases, with 8 bases lying between them. The CDR3 here is CASSLAARDTQYF. DNA of the CDR3: TGTGCCAGCAGCTTGGCGGCTCGGGATACGCAGTATTTT.

By sample fraction, this clone is large. The J gene is TRBJ2-3, the V gene TRBV19; D remains unclear. Germline CDR1 reads LNHDA; CDR2 reads SQIVND (reference sequence). V shed 5 bases and J shed 2 bases, with 8 bases lying between them. This CDR3 has 13 amino acids. CDR3 region: CASSQWLTDTQYF. DNA of the CDR3: TGTGCCAGTAGTCAGTGGCTCACAGATACGCAGTATTTT.

This rearrangement joins TRBV6-4 to TRBJ1-5, with a possible D match to TRBD1 (6 bases). From germline, CDR1 is MRHNA and CDR2 SNTAGT. The CDR3 runs to 18 residues. The V end lost 5 bases, the J end lost 2 bases, and 22 bases lay between the germline ends. Written as DNA, the CDR3 is TGTGCCAGCAGTCCCCCGGGTTGGGGGCCACTCTGCAATCAGCCCCAGCATTTT. Amino acids: CASSPPGWGPLCNQPQHF.

The rearrangement links TRBV7-2 to TRBJ2-5, with a weak D call TRBD2 (5 bases). Germline V gives CDR1 SGHTA, CDR2 FQGNSA. Trimming stripped 5 bases from V and 2 bases from J, with 12 bases between. This CDR3 region has 14 residues. CDR3 sequence (DNA): TGTGCCAGCAGCGCCCGGGGAAGGCAAGAGACCCAGTACTTC. Protein sequence: CASSARGRQETQYF.

This clone was seen a handful of times. The chain carries TRBV5-6 and TRBJ2-1, with 7 bases lining up with TRBD1. Trimming took 4 bases from V and 0 from J; bases not matched to a gene: 4. The CDR3 covers 15 residues. Germline V gene lookup returns CDR1 SGHDT and CDR2 YYEEEE. This chain's CDR3 is CASSRDSASYNEQFF. The CDR3 nucleotides are TGTGCCAGCAGCCGGGACAGCGCCTCCTACAATGAGCAGTTCTTC.

In its sample, this clone was seen a few times. The J gene is TRBJ1-2, the V gene TRBV28; D gene ambiguous. Germline V lookup: CDR1 MDHEN, CDR2 SYDVKM. V dropped 6 bases and J dropped 8 bases, with 19 bases sitting between them. This CDR3 contains 14 residues. As DNA, the CDR3 is TGTGCCAGCAGAGCCGTCGTGCGGGCCGAGGGCTACACCTTC. Encoded protein: CASRAVVRAEGYTF.

The rearrangement joins TRBV7-9 to TRBJ2-1; D is ambiguous. This CDR3 spans 13 amino acids. V lost 1 base, J lost 9 bases, and 10 bases lay in between. The germline CDR1 and CDR2 sequences are SEHNR and FQNEAQ (reference sequence). The CDR3 coding sequence is TGTGCCAGCAGCTTAGTGGCTGGCGGTGAGCAGTTCTTC. Translating gives CASSLVAGGEQFF. Using reference TRBV7-9 and TRBJ2-1 for the parts outside the CDR3, the full variable domain is DTGVSQNPRHKITKRGQNVTFRCDPISEHNRLYWYRQTLGQGPEFLTYFQNEAQLEKSRLLSDRFSAERPKGSFSTLEIQRTEQGDSAMYLCASSLVAGGEQFFGPGTRLTVL.

The chain combines TRBV6-1 with TRBJ1-4; 10 bases align to TRBD1. The CDR3 runs to 13 residues. V was clipped by 8 bases and J by 8 bases; unmatched bases: 5. The germline V gene encodes CDR1 MNHNS and CDR2 SASEGT. In nucleotides, the CDR3 is TGTGCCAGCCGGGACAGGGGCGGAGAAAAACTGTTTTTT. This translates into CASRDRGGEKLFF.

This chain connects TRBV7-6 to TRBJ2-5; 11 bases fit TRBD1. This CDR3 is 14 amino acids long. V lost 1 base, J lost 7 bases, and 2 bases stayed unmatched. The germline V gene encodes CDR1 SGHVS and CDR2 FNYEAQ. CDR3 sequence reads: CASSLGTGGRTQYF. In nucleotides, the CDR3 is TGTGCCAGCAGCTTAGGGACAGGGGGCCGGACCCAGTACTTC. The full variable domain, rest sourced from reference TRBV7-6 and TRBJ2-5, is GAGVSQSPRYKVTKRGQDVALRCDPISGHVSLYWYRQALGQGPEFLTYFNYEAQQDKSGLPNDRFSAERPEGSISTLTIQRTEQRDSAMYRCASSLGTGGRTQYFGPGTRLLVL.